The 8 T cell receptor beta chains in this list originate from one sample, sequenced in a study of T cells in Graves' hyperthyroidism and ophthalmopathy (dated by TCRdb to between 2018 and 2021). The library came from multiplex PCR. The run used an Illumina HiSeq 2000. The TCR beta CDR3 regions were amplified from RNA transcripts. The first round of RT-PCR for the TCR CDR3 was performed with the HTBI primer set and the Qiagen OneStep RT-PCR kit. TCRdb applied fastp at Q25 and MiXCR to the public reads, then kept only in-frame beta chains. Rows with one shared CDR3 protein collapse into an entry with the most common genes and DNA. The sample data list about 610,000 distinct CDR3 sequences, and roughly 50% of these were observed just once. More than 7.5% of the sample lies in the top ten. Sequenced material: peripheral blood or thyroid tissue (not recorded which). The receptors stem from a woman younger than 30 with Graves' hyperthyroidism.

This clonotype was counted ten times or more. The chain is built from TRBV10-3 and TRBJ2-7; D is unresolved. CDR1 ENHRY and CDR2 SYGVKD come from the germline V gene. The CDR3 runs to 13 residues. V was cut by 10 bases and J by 5 bases, with 18 bases left in between. CDR3 in amino acids: CATFARLGNEQYF. The DNA for the CDR3 is TGTGCCACCTTCGCTCGGTTGGGGAACGAGCAGTACTTC.

For this clonotype: A much larger clone differs from this one at a single base, so this may be a read error. J is TRBJ2-5 and V is TRBV19; 8 bases match TRBD1. CDR3 length: 15 amino acids. From germline, CDR1 is LNHDA and CDR2 SQIVND (reference sequence). Unmatched junction bases numbered 9, after V lost 6 bases and J lost 3 bases. For the CDR3, the DNA is TGTGCCAGTAGCCTCGCCAGGGGACAGGAAGAGACCCAGTACTTC. It codes for CASSLARGQEETQYF.

This chain uses TRBV29-1 with TRBJ1-1; the D is unclear. Germline CDR1 reads SQVTM; CDR2 reads ANQGSEA. This CDR3 region has 12 residues. Here the CDR3 DNA reads TGCGGCGCTGTGGACCTCCGAACTGAAGCTTTCTTT. This translates into CGAVDLRTEAFF.

On this clonotype: A much larger clone is a single base away; this may be a read error. This rearrangement joins TRBV25-1 to TRBJ2-7; a possible D gene is TRBD2 (5 bases). Trimming cost V 2 bases and J 7 bases, with 18 bases left between them. CDR1 and CDR2 from the germline V gene are MGHDK and SYGVNS. The CDR3 extends over 15 amino acids. The CDR3 loop reads CASSELVGDYNEQYF. In DNA form, the CDR3 reads TGTGCCAGCAGTGAACTCGTTGGTGACTACAATGAGCAGTACTTC.

This clonotype appeared many times. V usage is TRBV6-9 and J usage is TRBJ2-5; D is ambiguous. The CDR3 extends over 15 amino acids. The ends were cut back, 0 bases at V and 1 base at J, with 9 bases in the middle. Germline-derived CDR1 and CDR2 are MNHGY and SVAAGI. Here the CDR3 DNA reads TGTGCCAGCAGTTATTCCCAGCGTTTCCAAGAGACCCAGTACTTC. Protein: CASSYSQRFQETQYF.

This clonotype was seen many times. The chain employs TRBV20-1 and TRBJ1-6; 8 bases map to TRBD1. The germline V gene has CDR1 DFQATT and CDR2 SNEGSKA (reference sequence). Germline trimming cut 6 bases from V and 5 bases from J; bases unmatched to any gene: 3. The CDR3 runs to 13 residues. The DNA of the CDR3 is TGCAGTGCGGGACAGGTCGATAATTCACCCCTCCACTTT. Protein product: CSAGQVDNSPLHF.

In its sample, this clonotype was seen a few times. The CDR3 reads CATSDQTSHNEQFF. The CDR3 nucleotides read TGTGCCACCAGTGATCAGACGAGCCACAATGAGCAGTTCTTC. The J gene is TRBJ2-1, the V gene TRBV24-1; no clear D gene. Trimming removed 3 bases from V and 5 bases from J, with 10 bases in between. From germline, CDR1 is KGHDR and CDR2 SFDVKD. The CDR3 extends over 14 amino acids.

V usage is TRBV5-4 and J usage is TRBJ2-3; the D call may be TRBD1 or TRBD2 (5 bases each). This CDR3 spans 14 amino acids. The V gene lost 0 bases and the J gene lost 5 bases, with 10 bases spanning the gap. CDR1 and CDR2 from the germline V gene are SGHNT and YYREEE (reference sequence). The CDR3 loop reads CASSLAGRLDTQYF. DNA of the CDR3: TGTGCCAGCAGCTTGGCGGGGCGTTTAGATACGCAGTATTTT.